This passage covers 16 T cell receptor beta chains from one sample sequenced in a study of cytotoxic CD8 clonotypes in ibrutinib-treated CLL (dated by TCRdb to the early 2020s). The method behind the library was the immunoSEQ multiplex PCR assay. The source is immuneACCESS, and TCRdb retained only in-frame sequences with V and J called. Part of the clones is not carried over; for the studies checked, unresolved V genes explain less than half of this, and the remainder is unexplained. This sample comprises about 140,000 clones, 70% to 90% of them detected only once. Clones ranked in the top ten supply approximately 7.6% of the sample. The material sequenced was PBMCs, taken after 36 months of ibrutinib treatment. These receptors all stem from a human donor with chronic lymphocytic leukemia.

V and J are TRBV6-5 and TRBJ1-1, with a possible D match to TRBD1 (6 bases). The V end lost 2 bases, the J end lost 3 bases, and 16 bases lay between the germline ends. The CDR3 loop spans 16 amino acids. Germline V lookup: CDR1 MNHEY, CDR2 SVGAGI. CDR3 sequence: CASSYGPTGSHTEAFF. DNA of the CDR3: TGTGCCAGCAGTTACGGACCAACAGGGTCCCACACTGAAGCTTTCTTT.

This chain joins TRBV10-3 and TRBJ1-6; tentatively, D is TRBD1 (5 bases). The V gene's germline CDR1 is ENHRY and CDR2 SYGVKD. CDR3 length equals 14 residues. The V gene lost 2 bases and the J gene lost 7 bases, with 9 bases spanning the gap. This chain's CDR3 is CAISEEGNNSPLHF. DNA for the CDR3: TGTGCCATCAGTGAGGAGGGGAACAATTCACCCCTCCACTTT.

This clone was detected once. The chain combines TRBV19 with TRBJ2-7; D perhaps matches TRBD2 (5 bases). This CDR3 has 16 residues. Germline CDR1 is LNHDA and CDR2 is SQIVND (reference sequence). The germline V and J ends were trimmed by 10 bases and 0 bases, with 22 bases remaining between them. CDR3 loop: CATSGEWGLSSYEQYF. The CDR3 nucleotides are TGTGCCACCTCTGGGGAGTGGGGATTAAGCTCCTACGAGCAGTACTTC.

V is TRBV10-3 and J is TRBJ2-6; D gene unclear. This CDR3 contains 14 residues. Germline V gene data show CDR1 as ENHRY and CDR2 as SYGVKD. V gave up 10 bases and J gave up 0 bases, with 10 bases separating them. The CDR3 region is CATASNSGANVLTF. The CDR3 coding sequence is TGTGCCACCGCCTCAAACTCTGGGGCCAACGTCCTGACTTTC.

The J gene is TRBJ2-1, the V gene TRBV28, with a tentative D call TRBD2 (6 bases). There are 15 residues in the CDR3. CDR1 MDHEN and CDR2 SYDVKM come from the germline V gene. V was trimmed by 4 bases and J by 7 bases, leaving 17 bases between them. CDR3 sequence (DNA): TGTGCCAGCAGTTCAGCCGGGACTCTCTTGAATGAGCAGTTCTTC. It is translated as CASSSAGTLLNEQFF.

V gene TRBV30 combines with J gene TRBJ2-7, with 9 bases identical to TRBD1. From germline, CDR1 is GTSNPN and CDR2 SVGIG (reference sequence). V shed 5 bases and J 9 bases; nucleotides not matched to a gene: 14. The length of the CDR3 is 14 residues. The CDR3 DNA is TGTGCCTGGGGACGACAGGGGGTTTTTCGTGGGCAGTACTTC. Its translation is CAWGRQGVFRGQYF.

The V and J genes are TRBV6-7 and TRBJ1-4; D gene uncertain. TRBV6-7 is labeled an ORF, and its function is uncertain. The CDR3 is made up of 14 amino acids. Between the trimmed V and J ends, which lost 5 bases and 4 bases, there was a span of 11 bases. The CDR3 nucleotides are TGTGCCAGCAGTGATAGGTCCCATAATGAAAAACTGTTTTTT. Translating it yields CASSDRSHNEKLFF.

The chain recombines TRBV7-7 with TRBJ2-5; D uncertain. The CDR3 consists of 13 residues. Germline CDR1 and CDR2: SSHAT and FNYEAQ (reference sequence). V was cut by 3 bases and J by 6 bases, with 11 bases left in between. As DNA, the CDR3 is TGTGCCAGCAGCTTGCCCGAGACTCAGACCCAGTACTTC. Translation gives CASSLPETQTQYF.

This chain links TRBV6-6 with TRBJ1-4; possibly TRBD1 for D (6 bases). Trimming removed 2 bases from V and 8 bases from J, with 15 bases in between. The CDR3 sequence is 15 residues long. Per the germline V gene, CDR1 is MNHNY and CDR2 is SVGAGI (reference sequence). CDR3 DNA sequence: TGTGCCAGCAGTTACCCCGGCCGAGGGGGGGAAAAACTGTTTTTT. Translating it yields CASSYPGRGGEKLFF.

This sequence joins TRBV5-1 and TRBJ2-1; unclear D gene. This CDR3 comprises 15 residues. V lost 0 bases and J 7 bases, leaving 14 bases between the germline ends. Per germline, CDR1 SGHRS and CDR2 YFSETQ. The CDR3 is CASSLGSGDLNEQFF. The CDR3 region has the DNA TGCGCCAGCAGCTTGGGTTCAGGAGACCTTAATGAGCAGTTCTTC.

The chain is built from TRBV6-1 and TRBJ2-7, with a weak D call TRBD1 (5 bases). There are 15 residues in the CDR3. V lost 1 base and J lost 3, with 13 bases in between. The germline V gene has CDR1 MNHNS and CDR2 SASEGT. The CDR3 reads CASSEVATAGYEQYF. The CDR3 DNA follows: TGTGCCAGCAGTGAAGTTGCGACAGCCGGCTACGAGCAGTACTTC.

The V call is TRBV6-1, the J call TRBJ2-1, with 7 bases that match TRBD2. The CDR3 has 15 amino acids. V trimming: 7 bases; J trimming: 10 bases; junction bases outside the gene matches: 16. CDR1 is MNHNS and CDR2 is SASEGT in the germline V gene. CDR3 nucleotides: TGTGCCAGCACGCGGGAAGCGGGAAGTCGTGGCGAGCAGTTCTTC. Residues: CASTREAGSRGEQFF.

For the CDR3, the DNA is TGTGCCCAAGGCGTTTCTAGCACAGATACGCAGTATTTT. As protein: CAQGVSSTDTQYF. V and J are TRBV10-3 and TRBJ2-3, with D unclear. Per the germline V gene, CDR1 is ENHRY and CDR2 is SYGVKD. This CDR3 comprises 13 residues. Trimming took 11 bases from V and 0 from J, leaving 12 bases between them.

Comments on this clone: This sample also contains other DNA sequences that code for the same CDR3. This chain joins TRBV2 and TRBJ1-1; weak D call: TRBD1 (6 bases). The CDR3 totals 13 residues. V was cut by 5 bases and J by 0 bases, with 7 bases left in between. Germline lookup yields CDR1 SNHLY and CDR2 FYNNEI. CDR3 DNA: TGTGCCAGCAGTCGACAGGTGAACACTGAAGCTTTCTTT. Translation gives CASSRQVNTEAFF.

In DNA form, the CDR3 reads TGCGCCAGCAGCTGGATAGGGACATTCGCCTCTGGAAACACCATATATTTT. Translation: CASSWIGTFASGNTIYF. The chain is built from TRBV5-1 and TRBJ1-3, with a possible D match to TRBD1 (6 bases). Germline CDR1 is SGHRS and CDR2 is YFSETQ. The V and J ends lost 3 bases and 0 bases respectively, with 16 bases between them. CDR3 length: 17 amino acids.

The chain couples TRBV7-2 to TRBJ1-5; D call uncertain. The CDR3 extends over 16 amino acids. Deletions cut 1 base from V and 7 bases from J, with 17 bases between. Germline V gene lookup returns CDR1 SGHTA and CDR2 FQGNSA. The CDR3 protein is CASSLVSGSPWQPQHF. As DNA, the CDR3 is TGTGCCAGCAGCTTAGTATCAGGCTCCCCGTGGCAGCCCCAGCATTTT.